This record looks at one T cell receptor (beta chain) sequence and its context. Unique molecular identifiers were used to barcode this TCRbeta library. One entry per CDR3 protein results from TCRdb running MiXCR on the PCR reads. The sample holds about 610,000 distinct CDR3 sequences, 10% seen once. The source of the sample is a study of T-cell reconstitution after alpha-beta-depleted transplantation in children. This CDR3 contains 15 residues. Germline CDR1 is DFQATT and CDR2 is SNEGSKA (reference sequence). V gave up 6 bases and J gave up 5 bases; unmatched junction bases: 9. The rearrangement joins TRBV20-1 to TRBJ2-2; 10 positions agree with TRBD2. The origin of this receptor is a human donor who donated a stem cell graft to a child with acute myeloid leukemia. The sample was PBMCs from the stem cell graft donor, taken from the stem cell graft. The CDR3 nucleotides are TGCAGTGCCGCCTTAGCGGGAGGAGGAACCGGGGAGCTGTTTTTT. Translation: CSAALAGGGTGELFF.